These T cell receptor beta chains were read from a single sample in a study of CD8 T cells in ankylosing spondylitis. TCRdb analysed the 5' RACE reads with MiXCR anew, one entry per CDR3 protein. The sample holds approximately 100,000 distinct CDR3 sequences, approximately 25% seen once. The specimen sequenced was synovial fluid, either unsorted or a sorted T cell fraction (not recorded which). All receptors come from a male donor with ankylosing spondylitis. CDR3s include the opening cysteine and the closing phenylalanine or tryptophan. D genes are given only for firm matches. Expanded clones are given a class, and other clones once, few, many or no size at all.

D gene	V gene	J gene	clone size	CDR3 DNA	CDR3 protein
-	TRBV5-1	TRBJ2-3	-	TGCGCCAGCAGCTTGGTTGGCGGCATCGCAGATACGCAGTATTTT	CASSLVGGIADTQYF
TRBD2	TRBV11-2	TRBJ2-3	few	TGTGCCAGCAGGAGACCGGGACTAGCGGGAGGGCCCTCAACAGATACGCAGTATTTT	CASRRPGLAGGPSTDTQYF
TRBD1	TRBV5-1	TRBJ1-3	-	TGCGCCAGCAGCAACCGGGACAGGGGATCCGACACCATATATTTT	CASSNRDRGSDTIYF
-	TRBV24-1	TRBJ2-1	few	TGTGCCACCAGTGATTGGGATCTAGCGACCAATGAGCAGTTCTTC	CATSDWDLATNEQFF
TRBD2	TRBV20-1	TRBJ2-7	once	TGCAGTGCTACCGGTGGACTAGCGGGAGCATTC	CSATGGLAGAF
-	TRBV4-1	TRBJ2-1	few	TGCGCCAGCAGCCAAGATCGTAGGACAAACAACTACAATGAGCAGTTCTTC	CASSQDRRTNNYNEQFF
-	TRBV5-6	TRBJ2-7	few	TGTGCCAGCAGCAGGACCCGGTACGAGCAGTACTTC	CASSRTRYEQYF
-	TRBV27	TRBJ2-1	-	TGTGCCAGCAGTCAACAAAGTTCTCCGTACCTCAATGAGCAGTTCTTC	CASSQQSSPYLNEQFF
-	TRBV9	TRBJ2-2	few	TGTGCCAGCAGCGTAGTCGTAGCGGAGAACACCGGGGAGCTGTTTTTT	CASSVVVAENTGELFF
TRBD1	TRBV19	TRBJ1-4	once	TGTGCCAGTGGTTCGGGACAGGGTTATGAAAAACTGTTTTTT	CASGSGQGYEKLFF
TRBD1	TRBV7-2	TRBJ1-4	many	TGTGCCAGCAGCTTAGTTAGCGGGGCAGGGGGTGAAAAACTGTTTTTT	CASSLVSGAGGEKLFF
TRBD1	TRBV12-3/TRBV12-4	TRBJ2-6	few	TGTGCCAGCAGCTCCGGGACAGGGGTGTCGTTCGGGGCCAACGTCCTGACTTTC	CASSSGTGVSFGANVLTF
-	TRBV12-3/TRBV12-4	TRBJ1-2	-	TGTGCCAGCAGTTTCCAAACAGGGCAAGGTGGCTACACCTTC	CASSFQTGQGGYTF
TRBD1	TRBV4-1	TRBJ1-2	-	TGCGCCAGCAGCCAAGAGGGGACAGGGGTCACCTATGGCTACACCTTC	CASSQEGTGVTYGYTF
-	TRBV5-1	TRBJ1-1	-	TGCGCCAGCAGCTTCGGGGGGCAGACTGAAGCTTTCTTT	CASSFGGQTEAFF
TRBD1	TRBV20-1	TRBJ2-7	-	TGCAGTGCTAGAGGGGACAGGGTTTTCTACGAGCAGTACTTC	CSARGDRVFYEQYF
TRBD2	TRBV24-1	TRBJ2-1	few	TGTGCCACCAGGACGGCTAGCGGGAGGGGGGATGAGCAGTTCTTC	CATRTASGRGDEQFF
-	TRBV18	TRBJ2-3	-	TGTGCCAGCTCAGTACTAGGAGATACGCAGTATTTT	CASSVLGDTQYF
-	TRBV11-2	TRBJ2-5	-	TGTGCCAGCAGCTTCCAGGGGCTCAGGGAGACCCAGTACTTC	CASSFQGLRETQYF
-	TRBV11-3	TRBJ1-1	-	TGTGCCAGCAGCTTGGGATTAACCACGGATAACACTGAAGCTTTCTTT	CASSLGLTTDNTEAFF
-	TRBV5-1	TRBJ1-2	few	TGCGCCAGCAGTCTGTTGGGAGGACGTAACTATGGCTACACCTTC	CASSLLGGRNYGYTF
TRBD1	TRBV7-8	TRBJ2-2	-	TGTGCCAGCAGCTTAACAGGGGGCGAACACGGGGAGCTGTTTTTT	CASSLTGGEHGELFF
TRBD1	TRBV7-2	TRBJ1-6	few	TGTGCCAGCAGCGGGACAGACAGGAATTCACCCCTCCACTTT	CASSGTDRNSPLHF
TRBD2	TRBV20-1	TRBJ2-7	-	TGCAGTGCTAGCGACCCTAGCGGGATTTCCTACGAGCAGTACTTC	CSASDPSGISYEQYF
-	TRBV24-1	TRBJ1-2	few	TGTGCCACCAGTGGGGCAGCATTAGAAGGCTACACCTTC	CATSGAALEGYTF
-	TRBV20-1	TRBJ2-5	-	TGCAGTGCCTACGACCCCAACGATGAGACCCAGTACTTC	CSAYDPNDETQYF
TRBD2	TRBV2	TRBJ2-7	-	TGTGCCAGCAGTGAGGAAGCGGGGGGGACCTACGAGCAGTACTTC	CASSEEAGGTYEQYF
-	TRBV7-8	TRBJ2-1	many	TGTGCCAGCAGCTTAGTTTCAGGTTCTTACAATGAGCAGTTCTTC	CASSLVSGSYNEQFF
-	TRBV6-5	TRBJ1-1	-	TGTGCCAGCAGTTACTATTATAAGGGACCCATGAACACTGAAGCTTTCTTT	CASSYYYKGPMNTEAFF
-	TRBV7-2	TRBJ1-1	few	TGTGCCAGCAGCTTATGGTCAGGGATTTATGAAGCTTTCTTT	CASSLWSGIYEAFF
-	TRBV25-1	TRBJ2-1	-	TGTGCCAGCAGTGCCTTTCGAAACCGCTTCTTC	CASSAFRNRFF